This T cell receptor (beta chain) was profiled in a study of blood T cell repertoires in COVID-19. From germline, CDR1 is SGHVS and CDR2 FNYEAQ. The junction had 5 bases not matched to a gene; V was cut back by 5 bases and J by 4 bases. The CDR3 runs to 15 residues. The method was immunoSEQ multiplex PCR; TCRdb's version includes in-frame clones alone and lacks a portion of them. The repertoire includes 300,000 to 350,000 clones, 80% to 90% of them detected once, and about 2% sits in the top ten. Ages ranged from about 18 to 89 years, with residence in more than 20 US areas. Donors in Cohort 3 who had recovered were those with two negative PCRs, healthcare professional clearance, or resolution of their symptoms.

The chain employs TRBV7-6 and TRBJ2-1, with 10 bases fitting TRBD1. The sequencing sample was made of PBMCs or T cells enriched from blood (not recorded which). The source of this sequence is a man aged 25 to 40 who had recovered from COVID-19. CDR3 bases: TGTGCCAGCAGCCTCCGGGACAGGGGATACAATGAGCAGTTCTTC. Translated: CASSLRDRGYNEQFF.